One and the same sample provided the 23 T cell receptor beta chains below, sequenced in a study of cytomegalovirus exposure and HLA in healthy donors. In the PCR, 60 Vbeta and 13 Jbeta primers were used. Produced via immunoSEQ multiplex PCR; TCRdb's table is partial and in-frame only. In the table there are approximately 110,000 clones, about 78% of which are singletons. The sequenced sample was PBMCs. All receptors come from a man aged 30 to 39 in good health and CMV-seronegative.

In this sample, this clone turned up a few times. The chain joins TRBV4-1 to TRBJ2-1, with D maybe TRBD1 (5 bases). The germline gives CDR1 MGHRA, CDR2 YSYEKL. Trimming stripped 2 bases from V and 0 bases from J, with 8 bases between. The CDR3 has 15 amino acids. As DNA, the CDR3 is TGCGCCAGCAGCCAATCGCAGGGCTCCTACAATGAGCAGTTCTTC. Its protein product is CASSQSQGSYNEQFF.

The chain links TRBV10-2 to TRBJ1-2; no clear D gene. Germline V lookup: CDR1 WSHSY, CDR2 SAAADI. CDR3 size: 13 residues. V was cut by 4 bases and J by 8 bases, with 14 bases left in between. The CDR3 DNA reads as TGCGCCAGCAGTGTTGGCAGGCTGAACGGCTACACCTTC. Its translation is CASSVGRLNGYTF.

The V gene is TRBV4-1, the J gene TRBJ1-2, with TRBD1 matching 7 bases. The germline gives CDR1 MGHRA, CDR2 YSYEKL. This CDR3 is 19 amino acids long. J gave up 0 bases and V 4 bases, and 17 bases lay outside the gene matches. The DNA for the CDR3 is TGCGCCAGCAGCCCAAGCTTACCCTTCCGGGACAGAACTAACTATGGCTACACCTTC. This gives the protein CASSPSLPFRDRTNYGYTF.

This clone was seen once. J is TRBJ1-4 and V is TRBV30; 9 bases agree with TRBD1. The CDR3 has 13 residues. Germline CDR1 is GTSNPN and CDR2 is SVGIG (reference sequence). V lost 5 bases, J lost 2 bases, and 0 bases stayed unmatched. As DNA, the CDR3 is TGTGCCTGGGGGACAGGGACTAATGAAAAACTGTTTTTT. The encoded protein is CAWGTGTNEKLFF.

The rearrangement joins TRBV10-3 to TRBJ2-7, with TRBD1 matching over 7 bases. Germline CDR1 reads ENHRY; CDR2 reads SYGVKD. Trimming took 8 bases from V and 0 from J; bases not matched to a gene: 10. The CDR3 contains 15 residues. The CDR3: CAIRRNRGSSYEQYF. CDR3 in DNA: TGTGCCATCCGGCGTAACAGGGGAAGCTCCTACGAGCAGTACTTC.

This chain uses TRBV2 with TRBJ1-4; TRBD1 aligns across 8 bases. Losses at the gene ends were 3 bases for V and 8 bases for J; bases not matched to a gene: 8. This CDR3 spans 15 amino acids. The germline V gene encodes CDR1 SNHLY and CDR2 FYNNEI. CDR3 nucleotide sequence: TGTGCCAGCAGTGAGCAGGGGGCCTCGGCGGAAAAACTGTTTTTT. Protein: CASSEQGASAEKLFF.

The rearrangement uses TRBV2 and TRBJ1-2; D remains unclear. The CDR3 extends over 13 amino acids. The ends were cut back, 5 bases at V and 1 base at J, with 8 bases in the middle. CDR1 and CDR2 from the germline V gene are SNHLY and FYNNEI. The CDR3, as DNA: TGTGCCAGCAGTCGAACGGGTAACTATGGCTACACCTTC. Residues: CASSRTGNYGYTF.

The chain has TRBV28 and TRBJ1-2; TRBD1 agrees at 8 bases. Germline lookup yields CDR1 MDHEN and CDR2 SYDVKM. V gave up 2 bases and J gave up 1 base; unmatched junction bases: 9. CDR3 length equals 17 residues. CDR3 bases: TGTGCCAGCAGTTTAATAATTACAGGGGGACTTAACTATGGCTACACCTTC. This translates into CASSLIITGGLNYGYTF.

The chain links TRBV29-1 to TRBJ2-1, with 7 bases aligning to TRBD1. The CDR3 length is 14 residues. The J segment lost 6 bases and the V segment lost 6 bases, leaving 11 bases of the junction unmatched. The germline gives CDR1 SQVTM, CDR2 ANQGSEA. The CDR3 reads CSVKTGTDSNEQFF. DNA for the CDR3: TGCAGCGTAAAAACCGGGACAGACTCCAATGAGCAGTTCTTC.

This clone occurred a few times. The V and J genes are TRBV29-1 and TRBJ1-1; D not certain. Between the trimmed V and J ends, which lost 2 bases and 5 bases, there was a span of 18 bases. The CDR3 is 15 residues long. Per the germline V gene, CDR1 is SQVTM and CDR2 is ANQGSEA. The CDR3 coding sequence is TGCAGCGTTGAACTTCCGGGTCAAACGAGGACTGAAGCTTTCTTT. Protein product: CSVELPGQTRTEAFF.

The chain has TRBV5-6 and TRBJ2-5; TRBD2 matches 9 bases. J was trimmed by 1 base and V by 4 bases; bases with no gene match: 11. This CDR3 comprises 17 residues. Germline CDR1 SGHDT, CDR2 YYEEEE. In nucleotides, the CDR3 is TGTGCCAGCAGCCGCTCGGTGCTAGCGGGGCCCCAAGAGACCCAGTACTTC. Residues: CASSRSVLAGPQETQYF.

This clone came up a few times. The CDR3 DNA is TGCGCCAGCAGCGGAGGGGATCTCCAAGAGACCCAGTACTTC. It yields the protein CASSGGDLQETQYF. The chain links TRBV5-1 to TRBJ2-5; D may be TRBD2 (6 bases). Germline loops: CDR1 SGHRS, CDR2 YFSETQ. Trimming took off 4 bases at V and 1 base at J, with 11 bases between the two ends. The CDR3 has 14 residues.

This clone was counted between two and nine times. The V call is TRBV4-2, the J call TRBJ2-3; 7 nucleotides agree with TRBD2. The V gene end was trimmed by 2 bases and the J gene end by 5 bases; junction bases not matched to a gene: 7. Germline CDR1 LGHNA, CDR2 YNFKEQ. The CDR3 covers 15 residues. DNA for the CDR3: TGTGCCAGCAGCCAATTGGGAGGGTCCGAAGATACGCAGTATTTT. Translated: CASSQLGGSEDTQYF.

The DNA of the CDR3 is TGTGCCAGCAGGTATACAGGGGATTCACCCCTCCACTTT. Its protein is CASRYTGDSPLHF. The chain employs TRBV6-1 and TRBJ1-6; 7 bases line up with TRBD1. CDR3 length: 13 amino acids. Germline V lookup: CDR1 MNHNS, CDR2 SASEGT. Trimming at V came to 6 bases and at J to 8 bases, leaving 4 bases not matched to a gene.

CDR3: CASSRLQGYYEQYF. The CDR3 nucleotides are TGCGCCAGCAGCCGACTACAGGGCTACTACGAGCAGTACTTC. The chain combines TRBV4-1 with TRBJ2-7, with D maybe TRBD1 (6 bases). Looked up from germline, CDR1 is MGHRA and CDR2 is YSYEKL. V shed 4 bases and J shed 3 bases, with 13 bases lying between them. CDR3 length: 14 amino acids.

V is TRBV6-5 and J is TRBJ2-7; 10 positions agree with TRBD1. Trimming cost V 1 base and J 5 bases; bases outside gene matches: 5. CDR1 and CDR2 (germline): MNHEY, SVGAGI. The CDR3 consists of 15 residues. The CDR3 spells CASSYFRQGAHEQYF. CDR3 DNA sequence: TGTGCCAGCAGTTACTTCCGACAGGGGGCCCACGAGCAGTACTTC.

This clone occurred a few times. The J gene is TRBJ1-5, the V gene TRBV29-1; 10 bases fit TRBD1. The trim removed 0 bases at V and 6 bases at J, leaving 5 bases unmatched. The V gene's germline CDR1 is SQVTM and CDR2 ANQGSEA. CDR3 length equals 15 residues. CDR3 sequence: CSVEESGTGVQPQHF. The CDR3 DNA reads as TGCAGCGTTGAAGAGTCGGGGACAGGGGTTCAGCCCCAGCATTTT.

The chain links TRBV7-8 to TRBJ2-3, with TRBD2 as a possible D gene (6 bases). V was shortened by 2 bases and J by 5 bases, with 14 bases between the two germline ends. The CDR3 has 15 amino acids. Germline CDR1 SGHVS, CDR2 FQNEAQ. The CDR3 DNA reads as TGTGCCAGCAGCTTACGGGACTGGAGCGGAGATACGCAGTATTTT. Translating it yields CASSLRDWSGDTQYF.

The chain couples TRBV6-1 to TRBJ1-4, with TRBD1 matching over 8 bases. The V gene's germline CDR1 is MNHNS and CDR2 SASEGT. V shed 2 bases, J shed 6 bases, and the junction held 8 bases outside the gene matches. The CDR3 runs to 16 residues. The CDR3 bases are TGTGCCAGCAGTGAAATTTTAACAGGGGGTGATGAAAAACTGTTTTTT. It translates to CASSEILTGGDEKLFF.

The chain recombines TRBV9 with TRBJ2-2; D is perhaps TRBD1 (5 bases). V was pared by 3 bases and J by 0 bases, with 18 bases between. The CDR3 has 18 residues. The germline V gene encodes CDR1 SGDLS and CDR2 YYNGEE. CDR3 sequence reads: CASSARANRRSNTGELFF. CDR3 bases: TGTGCCAGCAGCGCACGGGCTAACAGGAGATCGAACACCGGGGAGCTGTTTTTT.

V gene TRBV19 combines with J gene TRBJ1-2; 9 positions agree with TRBD1. Germline values: CDR1 LNHDA, CDR2 SQIVND (reference sequence). J lost 7 bases, V lost 4 bases, and 7 bases had no gene match. The CDR3 is 14 residues long. The CDR3 loop reads CASSTNTGGCGYTF. CDR3 nucleotides: TGTGCCAGTAGTACCAACACAGGGGGCTGTGGCTACACCTTC.

This clone was picked up one time. The genes are TRBV4-1 and TRBJ2-5; 11 bases align to TRBD2. This CDR3 has 15 residues. Germline values: CDR1 MGHRA, CDR2 YSYEKL. V shed 4 bases and J 5 bases; nucleotides not matched to a gene: 6. CDR3 DNA sequence: TGCGCCAGCAGCCCGCTAGCGGGGGGACGGGAGACCCAGTACTTC. Protein: CASSPLAGGRETQYF.

V is TRBV6-5 and J is TRBJ2-1, with TRBD2 identical over 11 bases. This CDR3 has 14 residues. Germline CDR1 reads MNHEY; CDR2 reads SVGAGI. With V trimmed by 7 bases and J by 7 bases, 6 bases remained unmatched. CDR3 coding DNA: TGTGCCAGCAACTTAGCGGGAGGGCAAAATGAGCAGTTCTTC. Its translation: CASNLAGGQNEQFF.